The 31 T cell receptor beta chains in this list originate from one sample, sequenced in a study of blood T cell repertoires in COVID-19. The assay was immunoSEQ multiplex PCR, and TCRdb's table has in-frame clones only and misses some. Of about 430,000 clones listed, about 88% are singletons. The sequenced sample consisted of PBMCs or T cells enriched from blood (not recorded which). These receptors were taken from a woman aged 18-35 years who had been exposed to COVID-19.

This clone showed up just once. The genes are TRBV5-5 and TRBJ2-7, with a tentative D call TRBD2 (6 bases). In germline, CDR1 is SGHKS, CDR2 YYEKEE (reference sequence). The CDR3 consists of 15 residues. The germline V and J ends were trimmed by 3 bases and 0 bases, with 13 bases remaining between them. CDR3 region: CASSSDVGGSYEQYF. The CDR3 coding sequence is TGTGCCAGCAGCTCGGACGTCGGGGGCTCCTACGAGCAGTACTTC.

The genes are TRBV11-1 and TRBJ2-7; a weak D match, TRBD2 (5 bases). The CDR3 runs to 16 residues. Deletions cut 4 bases from V and 5 bases from J, with 21 bases between. The V gene's germline CDR1 is SGHAT and CDR2 FQDESV (reference sequence). CDR3 coding DNA: TGTGCCAGCAGCTATTTGGGGAAACCGGGAAGACACGAGCAGTACTTC. Residues: CASSYLGKPGRHEQYF.

This clone was seen just once. The CDR3: CSVLDRGSYEQYF. The CDR3 coding sequence is TGCAGCGTTCTGGACAGGGGATCCTACGAGCAGTACTTC. The rearrangement uses TRBV29-1 and TRBJ2-7; TRBD1 matches at 9 bases. CDR1 and CDR2 from the germline V gene are SQVTM and ANQGSEA. Germline trimming cut 5 bases from V and 1 base from J; bases unmatched to any gene: 3. This CDR3 region has 13 residues.

The rearrangement links TRBV12-3 or TRBV12-4 to TRBJ1-5; no reliable D call. The V end lost 7 bases, the J end lost 0 bases, and 7 bases lay between the germline ends. The CDR3 totals 13 residues. CDR3 in amino acids: CASMTRSNQPQHF. CDR3 in DNA: TGTGCCAGCATGACTCGTAGCAATCAGCCCCAGCATTTT.

This chain joins TRBV6-5 and TRBJ2-2, with TRBD2 matching 10 bases. The CDR3 length is 15 residues. CDR1 and CDR2 from the germline V gene are MNHEY and SVGAGI. V trimming: 3 bases; J trimming: 4 bases; junction bases outside the gene matches: 2. The CDR3 coding sequence is TGTGCCAGCAGTTATCAGCGGGAGGGCACCGGGGAGCTGTTTTTT. This codes for CASSYQREGTGELFF.

V and J are TRBV6-5 and TRBJ2-1; D gene unclear. Trimming stripped 0 bases from V and 7 bases from J, with 10 bases between. CDR3 length: 14 residues. From germline, CDR1 is MNHEY and CDR2 SVGAGI. Written as DNA, the CDR3 is TGTGCCAGCAGTTACTCGGAACAGTTTAATGAGCAGTTCTTC. Amino acids: CASSYSEQFNEQFF.

This clone appeared a single time. The chain is built from TRBV6-2 or TRBV6-3 and TRBJ2-5; weak D call: TRBD1 (5 bases). The CDR3 sequence is 17 residues long. The V end lost 0 bases, the J end lost 4 bases, and 18 bases lay between the germline ends. CDR1 is MNHEY and CDR2 is SVGEGT in the germline V gene. CDR3 nucleotide sequence: TGTGCCAGCAGTTACTCGAGTCCCAGGGTAGTGATAGAGACCCAGTACTTC. Protein sequence: CASSYSSPRVVIETQYF.

The count of this clone is one. The chain carries TRBV11-2 and TRBJ1-5; D is uncertain. CDR3 length: 14 residues. Looked up from germline, CDR1 is SGHAT and CDR2 is FQNNGV. Deletions cut 0 bases from V and 5 bases from J, with 8 bases between. The CDR3 reads CASSLEGQYQPQHF. Here the CDR3 DNA reads TGTGCCAGCAGCTTAGAGGGCCAATATCAGCCCCAGCATTTT.

This chain links TRBV2 with TRBJ1-2, with TRBD1 identical over 8 bases. J lost 0 bases, V lost 6 bases, and 9 bases had no gene match. The CDR3 runs 16 residues. Germline V CDR1 and CDR2: SNHLY, FYNNEI. CDR3 DNA: TGTGCCAGCAGACGGACAGGGTCTGTAGCTAACTATGGCTACACCTTC. This encodes CASRRTGSVANYGYTF.

This clone was recorded only once. V is TRBV6-5 and J is TRBJ2-7, with TRBD1 matching 7 bases. The CDR3 is 14 residues long. CDR1 is MNHEY and CDR2 is SVGAGI in the germline V gene. Germline trimming cut 2 bases from V and 9 bases from J; bases unmatched to any gene: 10. In DNA form, the CDR3 reads TGTGCCAGCAGTTACGTCGACAGGGTGGCGGTGCAGTACTTC. Translating it yields CASSYVDRVAVQYF.

The chain employs TRBV7-9 and TRBJ1-4, with 8 bases lining up with TRBD1. Germline values: CDR1 SEHNR, CDR2 FQNEAQ (reference sequence). V lost 5 bases, J lost 6 bases, and 8 bases stayed unmatched. The CDR3 runs 15 residues. Here the CDR3 DNA reads TGTGCCAGCAGCGAACAGGGGGGTGGCTATGAAAAACTGTTTTTT. Protein product: CASSEQGGGYEKLFF.

The chain joins TRBV7-8 to TRBJ1-1, with D perhaps TRBD1 (6 bases). This CDR3 has 14 amino acids. The germline gives CDR1 SGHVS, CDR2 FQNEAQ. V was pared by 2 bases and J by 1 base, with 8 bases between. The CDR3 DNA reads TGTGCCAGCAGCTTACAGGGGCGGAACACTGAAGCTTTCTTT. Translating gives CASSLQGRNTEAFF.

The chain couples TRBV11-2 to TRBJ1-5; D gene uncertain. Trimming pared 5 bases from V and 0 bases from J, leaving 8 bases between. Germline values: CDR1 SGHAT, CDR2 FQNNGV. This CDR3 spans 14 amino acids. CDR3 bases: TGTGCCAGCAGCCATGCGGGTAGCAATCAGCCCCAGCATTTT. Its protein product is CASSHAGSNQPQHF.

V usage is TRBV4-1 and J usage is TRBJ2-2; TRBD2 agrees at 14 bases. CDR3 size: 19 residues. Germline V gives CDR1 MGHRA, CDR2 YSYEKL. The V gene end was trimmed by 0 bases and the J gene end by 0 bases; junction bases not matched to a gene: 3. CDR3 in DNA: TGCGCCAGCAGCCAAGAGGGACTAGCGGGAGCCTCGAACACCGGGGAGCTGTTTTTT. Its translation is CASSQEGLAGASNTGELFF.

Regarding this clone: Other DNA sequences in the same sample also yield this CDR3. The genes are TRBV28 and TRBJ1-1; 9 positions agree with TRBD1. Losses at the gene ends were 6 bases for V and 4 bases for J; bases not matched to a gene: 0. The CDR3 runs 12 residues. CDR1 and CDR2 from the germline V gene are MDHEN and SYDVKM. CDR3 residues: CASRTGGTEAFF. CDR3 DNA: TGTGCCAGCAGGACAGGGGGCACTGAAGCTTTCTTT. The variable domain in full, completed from reference TRBV28 and TRBJ1-1, reads DVKVTQSSRYLVKRTGEKVFLECVQDMDHENMFWYRQDPGLGLRLIYFSYDVKMKEKGDIPEGYSVSREKKERFSLILESASTNQTSMYLCASRTGGTEAFFGQGTRLTVV.

The gene calls are TRBV4-2 and TRBJ2-1; TRBD2 is a possible D gene (5 bases). The V and J ends lost 0 bases and 9 bases respectively, with 15 bases between them. Germline lookup yields CDR1 LGHNA and CDR2 YNFKEQ. This CDR3 has 15 residues. Written as DNA, the CDR3 is TGTGCCAGCAGCCAAGATGTGGGTGAGGGAGCTGAGCAGTTCTTC. The encoded protein is CASSQDVGEGAEQFF.

CDR3 loop: CASSPGTSGFPYEQYF. CDR3 nucleotides: TGTGCCAGCAGCCCGGGGACTAGCGGTTTCCCCTACGAGCAGTACTTC. The V gene is TRBV7-6, the J gene TRBJ2-7, with 11 positions matching TRBD2. The CDR3 contains 16 residues. Germline CDR1 is SGHVS and CDR2 is FNYEAQ. The V and J ends lost 5 bases and 2 bases, in that order; junction bases with no gene match: 8. Full variable domain (outside the CDR3, taken from reference TRBV7-6 and TRBJ2-7): GAGVSQSPRYKVTKRGQDVALRCDPISGHVSLYWYRQALGQGPEFLTYFNYEAQQDKSGLPNDRFSAERPEGSISTLTIQRTEQRDSAMYRCASSPGTSGFPYEQYFGPGTRLTVT.

The chain combines TRBV2 with TRBJ1-2; 9 bases agree with TRBD1. This CDR3 spans 15 amino acids. From germline, CDR1 is SNHLY and CDR2 FYNNEI. V lost 7 bases and J lost 0; bases outside the gene matches: 6. The CDR3 DNA follows: TGTGCCAGCACTCACACAGGGGGCTCTAACTATGGCTACACCTTC. Translated, it gives CASTHTGGSNYGYTF.

The V call is TRBV5-1, the J call TRBJ2-7; no clear D. The CDR3 spans 13 residues. Per the germline V gene, CDR1 is SGHRS and CDR2 is YFSETQ. V was trimmed by 2 bases and J by 2 bases, leaving 8 bases between them. The CDR3 protein is CASSFARTYEQYF. The CDR3 region has the DNA TGCGCCAGCAGCTTCGCCAGAACCTACGAGCAGTACTTC. The full variable domain, in which reference TRBV5-1 and TRBJ2-7 provide the parts outside the CDR3, is KAGVTQTPRYLIKTRGQQVTLSCSPISGHRSVSWYQQTPGQGLQFLFEYFSETQRNKGNFPGRFSGRQFSNSRSEMNVSTLELGDSALYLCASSFARTYEQYFGPGTRLTVT.

The chain joins TRBV15 to TRBJ2-5; 10 bases match TRBD2. This CDR3 is built from 16 residues. Trimming took 4 bases from V and 3 from J; bases not matched to a gene: 8. The germline CDR1 and CDR2 sequences are LNHNV and YYDKDF (reference sequence). The CDR3 reads CATSNIAGGFEETQYF. The CDR3 coding sequence is TGTGCCACCAGCAACATAGCGGGAGGATTCGAAGAGACCCAGTACTTC.

In this sample, this clone turned up a few times. At one of its ends the junction is not consistent with the germline gene, which may arise from a read error. The chain carries TRBV7-9 and TRBJ1-6; the match to TRBD1 covers 8 bases. The CDR3 loop spans 15 amino acids. From germline, CDR1 is SEHNR and CDR2 FQNEAQ (reference sequence). The CDR3 region is CASSLTGTGYSALHF. The CDR3 DNA reads TGTGCCAGCAGCTTAACCGGGACAGGATATTCAGCCCTCCACTTT.

The chain links TRBV7-8 to TRBJ1-2, with a tentative D call TRBD1 (5 bases). Germline lookup yields CDR1 SGHVS and CDR2 FQNEAQ. Trimming pared 4 bases from V and 3 bases from J, leaving 12 bases between. The CDR3 loop spans 14 amino acids. The CDR3 DNA is TGTGCCAGCAGCTCCGCTGGGGGGGACTATGGCTACACCTTC. Protein: CASSSAGGDYGYTF.

This clone was detected only once. The genes are TRBV7-6 and TRBJ2-7, with TRBD1 identical over 9 bases. CDR1 is SGHVS and CDR2 is FNYEAQ in the germline V gene. With V trimmed by 5 bases and J by 3 bases, 8 bases remained unmatched. This CDR3 has 15 residues. The CDR3 protein is CASSQGQGFFYEQYF. CDR3 DNA: TGTGCCAGCAGCCAGGGACAGGGCTTTTTCTACGAGCAGTACTTC.

The rearrangement links TRBV4-3 to TRBJ1-6; no reliable D call. V lost 0 bases and J lost 2, with 2 bases in between. From germline, CDR1 is LGHNA and CDR2 YSLEER. This CDR3 has 14 amino acids. The CDR3 DNA sequence: TGCGCCAGCAGCCAAGACGCCTATAATTCACCCCTCCACTTT. This encodes CASSQDAYNSPLHF.

This clone turned up a few times. The genes are TRBV5-1 and TRBJ2-3; TRBD2 aligns across 7 bases. V dropped 4 bases and J dropped 2; count of bases not matched to a gene: 4. CDR1 and CDR2 (germline): SGHRS, YFSETQ. The length of the CDR3 is 14 residues. The CDR3 region is CASSPGGFTDTQYF. As DNA, the CDR3 is TGCGCCAGCAGCCCCGGGGGGTTCACAGATACGCAGTATTTT.

The CDR3 loop is CASRTSNDRGARGLHF. In DNA form, the CDR3 reads TGTGCCAGCAGAACCTCCAACGACAGGGGGGCCCGAGGGTTGCATTTT. This chain connects TRBV28 to TRBJ1-5; 9 nucleotides align to TRBD1. Germline-derived CDR1 and CDR2 are MDHEN and SYDVKM. With 6 bases clipped from V and 15 bases from J, the junction kept 21 bases outside the gene matches. This CDR3 region has 16 residues.

The rearrangement uses TRBV25-1 and TRBJ2-3; D might be TRBD2 (6 bases). V lost 4 bases and J 0 bases, leaving 11 bases between the germline ends. CDR3 size: 15 residues. Germline V gene sequence: CDR1 MGHDK, CDR2 SYGVNS. CDR3 coding DNA: TGTGCCAGCAGTGGACGGGAGCGGAGCACAGATACGCAGTATTTT. This sequence encodes CASSGRERSTDTQYF.

This rearrangement joins TRBV4-2 to TRBJ2-5, with 16 bases matching TRBD2. Germline-derived CDR1 and CDR2 are LGHNA and YNFKEQ. Trimming removed 0 bases from V and 5 bases from J; junction bases left unmatched: 6. The CDR3 contains 18 residues. This CDR3 reads CASSQEGTSGREIETQYF. CDR3 DNA sequence: TGTGCCAGCAGCCAAGAAGGGACTAGCGGGAGGGAGATTGAGACCCAGTACTTC.

The chain recombines TRBV5-1 with TRBJ2-3; D gene ambiguous. There are 15 residues in the CDR3. V was clipped by 6 bases and J by 0 bases, with 14 bases between them. The V gene's germline CDR1 is SGHRS and CDR2 YFSETQ. The CDR3 nucleotides read TGCGCCAGCAACCTACAGCCTTCCAGCACAGATACGCAGTATTTT. Translating gives CASNLQPSSTDTQYF.

The J gene is TRBJ2-6, the V gene TRBV7-2; D gene unclear. The CDR3 covers 18 residues. Germline V CDR1 and CDR2: SGHTA, FQGNSA. V was clipped by 1 base and J by 0 bases, with 13 bases between them. CDR3 in amino acids: CASSLGGQDRSGANVLTF. The DNA for the CDR3 is TGTGCCAGCAGCTTAGGTGGTCAGGATCGCTCTGGGGCCAACGTCCTGACTTTC.

This rearrangement joins TRBV28 to TRBJ1-2, with 10 bases identical to TRBD1. This CDR3 region has 17 residues. The V gene's germline CDR1 is MDHEN and CDR2 SYDVKM. V dropped 5 bases and J dropped 1; count of bases not matched to a gene: 10. This CDR3 is CASSLPTGGVDNYGYTF. The CDR3 coding sequence is TGTGCCAGCAGTCTGCCGACAGGGGGCGTCGATAACTATGGCTACACCTTC.